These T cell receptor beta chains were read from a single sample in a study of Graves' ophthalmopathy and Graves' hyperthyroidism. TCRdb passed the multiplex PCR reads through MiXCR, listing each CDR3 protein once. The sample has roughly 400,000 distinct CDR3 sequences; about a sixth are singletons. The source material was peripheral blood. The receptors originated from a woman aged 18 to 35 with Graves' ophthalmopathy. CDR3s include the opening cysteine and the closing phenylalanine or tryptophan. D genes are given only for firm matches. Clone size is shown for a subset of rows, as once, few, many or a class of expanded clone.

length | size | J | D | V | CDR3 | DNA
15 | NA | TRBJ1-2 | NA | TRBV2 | CASVRQALANYGYTF | TGTGCCAGCGTACGACAGGCCTTAGCTAACTATGGCTACACCTTC
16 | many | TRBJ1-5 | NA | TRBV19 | CASTSRGGVGNQPQHF | TGTGCCAGTACCTCAAGAGGGGGAGTGGGCAATCAGCCCCAGCATTTT
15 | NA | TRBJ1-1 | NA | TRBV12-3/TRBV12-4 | CASTPRGGQDTEAFF | TGTGCCAGCACCCCGCGTGGGGGGCAGGACACTGAAGCTTTCTTT
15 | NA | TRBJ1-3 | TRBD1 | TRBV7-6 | CASSLGGQGGNTIYF | TGTGCCAGCAGCTTGGGGGGACAGGGCGGAAACACCATATATTTT
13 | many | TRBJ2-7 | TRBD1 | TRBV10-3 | CAIRTGMGYEQYF | TGTGCCATCCGGACAGGGATGGGGTACGAGCAGTACTTC
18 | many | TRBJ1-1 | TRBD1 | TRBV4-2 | CASSPAWTGGLWDTEAFF | TGTGCCAGCAGCCCGGCCTGGACAGGGGGCTTATGGGACACTGAAGCTTTCTTT
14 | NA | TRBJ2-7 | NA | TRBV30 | CAWSRSPSSYEQYF | TGTGCCTGGAGTCGGAGCCCGAGCTCCTACGAGCAGTACTTC
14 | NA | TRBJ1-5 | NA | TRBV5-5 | CASSSAGFNQPQHF | TGTGCCAGCAGCTCTGCGGGCTTCAATCAGCCCCAGCATTTT
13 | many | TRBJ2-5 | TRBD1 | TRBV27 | CVSSRQGRETQYF | TGTGTCAGCAGTAGACAGGGGAGGGAGACCCAGTACTTC
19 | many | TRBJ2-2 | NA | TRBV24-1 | CATSDRGLPGDWNTGELFF | TGTGCCACCAGTGATCGGGGCTTACCGGGAGACTGGAACACCGGGGAGCTGTTTTTT
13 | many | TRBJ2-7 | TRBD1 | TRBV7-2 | CASSRGTVYEQYF | TGTGCCAGCAGCAGAGGGACAGTCTACGAGCAGTACTTC
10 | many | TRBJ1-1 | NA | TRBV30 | CAWRQAEAFF | TGTGCCTGGAGGCAGGCTGAAGCTTTCTTT
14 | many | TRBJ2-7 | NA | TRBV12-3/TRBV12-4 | CASSQRGDRYEQYF | TGTGCCAGCAGTCAGAGGGGCGATAGGTACGAGCAGTACTTC
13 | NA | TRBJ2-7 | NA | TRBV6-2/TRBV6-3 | CASSSPPGWEQYF | TGTGCCAGCAGTTCCCCCCCTGGTTGGGAGCAGTACTTC
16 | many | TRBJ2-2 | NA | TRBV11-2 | CASSLLSSWGTGELFF | TGTGCCAGCAGCTTACTTTCCTCCTGGGGCACCGGGGAGCTGTTTTTT
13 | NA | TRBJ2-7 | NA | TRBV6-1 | CASSPHHGSEQYF | TGTGCCAGCAGTCCCCATCACGGCTCCGAGCAGTACTTC
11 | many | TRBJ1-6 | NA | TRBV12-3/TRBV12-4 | CASSLGPTLHF | TGTGCCAGCAGTTTGGGCCCCACCCTCCACTTT
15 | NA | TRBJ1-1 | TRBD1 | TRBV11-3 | CASTLGTAENTEAFF | TGTGCCAGCACCTTGGGGACAGCCGAGAACACTGAAGCTTTCTTT
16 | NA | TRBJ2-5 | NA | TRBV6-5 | CASSYSTLAGGETQYF | TGTGCCAGCAGTTACTCGACGCTAGCAGGAGGAGAGACCCAGTACTTC
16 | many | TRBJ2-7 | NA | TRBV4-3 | CASSQGAWTADYEQYF | TGCGCCAGCAGCCAAGGCGCATGGACAGCCGACTACGAGCAGTACTTC
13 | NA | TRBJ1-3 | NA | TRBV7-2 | CASSFRTGNTIYF | TGTGCCAGCAGCTTTCGAACTGGAAACACCATATATTTT
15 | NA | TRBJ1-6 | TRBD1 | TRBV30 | CAWGAGQGNNSPLHF | TGTGCCTGGGGGGCTGGACAGGGGAACAATTCACCCCTCCACTTT
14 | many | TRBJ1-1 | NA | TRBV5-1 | CASSLEPLNTEAFF | TGCGCCAGCAGCTTGGAACCCCTGAACACTGAAGCTTTCTTT
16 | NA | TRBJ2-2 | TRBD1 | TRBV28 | CASSLRDREYAGELFF | TGTGCCAGCAGCCTACGAGACAGGGAATATGCCGGGGAGCTGTTTTTT
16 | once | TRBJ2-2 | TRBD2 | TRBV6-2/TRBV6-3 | CASSRPGGPNTGELFF | TGTGCCAGCAGTCGACCGGGAGGGCCGAACACCGGGGAGCTGTTTTTT
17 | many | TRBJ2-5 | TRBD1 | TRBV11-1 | CASSSRGVQGAWETQYF | TGTGCCAGCAGCTCCCGGGGCGTACAGGGGGCTTGGGAGACCCAGTACTTC